This TCR beta chain was obtained from a study of cytomegalovirus exposure and HLA in healthy donors. Trimming removed 1 base from V and 8 bases from J, with 5 bases in between. CDR1 is SGHAT and CDR2 is FQNNGV in the germline V gene. CDR3 size: 11 residues. Findings and caveats of the study: The analysis excluded some indistinguishable V segments, including TRBV6-2 and TRBV6-3. An observed cluster of highly shared sequence variants was recorded as a likely sequencing artifact. Some TCR beta chains (164 of them) were listed as cytomegalovirus-associated.

Details on this clone: Antigen unknown.

The PCR made use of 60 Vbeta and 13 Jbeta primers. Authors' methods: Per a later analysis, the number of unique TCR beta chains was approximately 80 million, of which 9 million to 12 million were shared. Only in-frame clones appear in the TCRdb table, and some are missing; sequencing was by immunoSEQ multiplex PCR. That table gives V, J and clone size, and the DNA gave D and trimming. The profile covers 110,000 to 150,000 clones, with about 75% appearing a single time and roughly 6.6% taken by the ten largest. This clonotype was sampled from a man between 25 and 39 years old in good health and CMV-seronegative. The sequenced material came from PBMCs. The chain combines TRBV11-2 with TRBJ1-1; D gene unclear. CDR3 residues: CASSLVEEAFF. CDR3 bases: TGTGCCAGCAGCTTAGTAGAAGAAGCTTTCTTT.